This is a list of T cell receptor beta chains from one sample in a study of graft-versus-host responses after intestinal transplantation. Their specific antigens are unknown. The method was immunoSEQ multiplex PCR; TCRdb's version includes in-frame clones alone and lacks a portion of them. The top ten hold approximately 0.2% of the sample, which has 150,000 or so clones, about nine tenths seen once. Here the sequenced sample was unstimulated CD4+ T cells sorted from spleen or lymph node cells, taken before intestinal transplant. These receptors all stem from a human donor who received an intestinal transplant. Both conserved end residues are part of each CDR3. The D gene is left open where the match is weak. Size is omitted from some rows. Given values are once, few, many or a class for expanded clones.

TRBJ1-2	-	15	TRBV28	-	CASSPDRLANYGYTF	TGTGCCAGCAGCCCAGACAGATTAGCTAACTATGGCTACACCTTC
TRBJ2-5	TRBD2	16	TRBV5-4	once	CASSPGGLAREETQYF	TGTGCCAGCAGCCCGGGGGGACTAGCGAGAGAGGAGACCCAGTACTTC
TRBJ1-3	TRBD1	16	TRBV7-2	-	CASSLTGTGAGNTIYF	TGTGCCAGCAGCTTAACCGGGACAGGGGCTGGAAACACCATATATTTT
TRBJ2-2	-	15	TRBV15	-	CATSREFANTGELFF	TGTGCCACCAGCAGAGAGTTCGCGAACACCGGGGAGCTGTTTTTT
TRBJ2-7	-	13	TRBV10-3	-	CAISPGQPYEQYF	TGTGCCATCAGTCCGGGACAACCCTACGAGCAGTACTTC
TRBJ1-3	-	14	TRBV21-1	-	CASNAVSSGNTIYF	TGTGCCAGCAACGCGGTCTCCTCTGGAAACACCATATATTTT
TRBJ2-5	TRBD2	18	TRBV27	-	CASSLGASGRASRETQYF	TGTGCCAGCAGTTTAGGGGCTAGCGGGAGGGCCAGCAGAGAGACCCAGTACTTC
TRBJ2-4	-	17	TRBV9	-	CASSVSGSAREYGIQYF	TGTGCCAGCAGCGTATCGGGGTCGGCCCGGGAGTACGGCATTCAGTACTTC
TRBJ2-5	TRBD2	17	TRBV5-1	-	CASSSRTGGGYQETQYF	TGCGCCAGCAGCTCCAGAACGGGAGGGGGGTATCAAGAGACCCAGTACTTC
TRBJ2-3	TRBD2	15	TRBV7-2	few	CASSLVRERTDTQYF	TGTGCCAGCAGCTTAGTGCGGGAGAGGACAGATACGCAGTATTTT
TRBJ1-2	TRBD1	18	TRBV7-2	-	CASSLVYSVGQVPHGYTF	TGTGCCAGCAGCTTAGTTTACTCAGTCGGACAGGTACCGCATGGCTACACCTTC
TRBJ2-7	-	13	TRBV19	-	CASKRGNSYEQYF	TGTGCCAGTAAACGGGGCAACTCCTACGAGCAGTACTTC
TRBJ2-7	TRBD1	14	TRBV7-2	-	CASSLWQGANEQYF	TGTGCCAGCAGCTTATGGCAGGGGGCGAATGAGCAGTACTTC
TRBJ2-7	-	16	TRBV19	once	CASSILGSLPPYEQYF	TGTGCCAGTAGTATATTAGGCAGTTTGCCACCTTACGAGCAGTACTTC
TRBJ2-3	TRBD2	14	TRBV19	-	CASSTRLATDTQYF	TGTGCCAGTAGTACGAGACTAGCTACAGATACGCAGTATTTT
TRBJ2-1	-	13	TRBV2	-	CASSISSVHEQFF	TGTGCCAGCAGTATAAGTTCGGTCCATGAGCAGTTCTTC
TRBJ2-1	TRBD2	17	TRBV29-1	-	CSVGGGRDLHYYNEQFF	TGCAGCGTTGGGGGCGGGAGGGACCTTCATTACTACAATGAGCAGTTCTTC
TRBJ2-1	TRBD2	22	TRBV23-1	-	CASSQRGSGRWPRAGTGNEQFF	TGCGCCAGCAGTCAACGGGGAAGCGGGAGATGGCCAAGGGCAGGTACGGGGAATGAGCAGTTCTTC
TRBJ2-5	TRBD2	14	TRBV5-6	-	CASSSLAGVETQYF	TGTGCCAGCAGCTCACTAGCGGGAGTAGAGACCCAGTACTTC
TRBJ2-3	-	12	TRBV29-1	-	CSVAGIADTQYF	TGCAGCGTTGCAGGGATCGCAGATACGCAGTATTTT
TRBJ2-2	TRBD1	16	TRBV10-3	few	CAIGRPGQLATGELFF	TGTGCCATCGGGCGACCGGGACAGTTGGCGACCGGGGAGCTGTTTTTT
TRBJ2-1	-	14	TRBV7-9	-	CASSPAMGTDEQFF	TGTGCCAGCAGCCCCGCGATGGGTACCGATGAGCAGTTCTTC
TRBJ1-5	TRBD1	15	TRBV19	few	CASSIFGTGEQPQHF	TGTGCCAGTAGTATTTTCGGGACAGGGGAACAGCCCCAGCATTTT
TRBJ2-7	TRBD1	17	TRBV5-1	-	CASSLEKTGVVSYEQYF	TGCGCCAGCAGCTTGGAAAAAACAGGGGTCGTCTCCTACGAGCAGTACTTC
TRBJ2-2	TRBD2	14	TRBV4-1	-	CASSLTSGIGELFF	TGCGCCAGCTCATTGACTAGCGGGATCGGGGAGCTGTTTTTT
TRBJ2-5	TRBD2	15	TRBV4-2	-	CASSQGASRGETQYF	TGTGCCAGCAGCCAGGGCGCTTCGCGGGGGGAGACCCAGTACTTC
TRBJ1-5	-	13	TRBV2	-	CASSESRGQPQHF	TGTGCCAGCAGTGAATCTCGCGGGCAGCCCCAGCATTTT
TRBJ1-1	-	15	TRBV4-1	-	CASSQVSGLDTEAFF	TGCGCCAGCAGCCAAGTGTCGGGCCTCGACACTGAAGCTTTCTTT
TRBJ1-3	-	14	TRBV28	-	CASSPSGRGNTIYF	TGTGCCAGCAGTCCTAGCGGAAGGGGAAACACCATATATTTT
TRBJ2-3	TRBD2	17	TRBV5-5	-	CASSLGRASGFTDTQYF	TGTGCCAGCAGCTTGGGACGGGCTAGCGGATTCACAGATACGCAGTATTTT
TRBJ2-7	TRBD1	15	TRBV5-1	-	CASSPRQGASYEQYF	TGCGCCAGCAGCCCGCGACAGGGGGCCTCCTACGAGCAGTACTTC
TRBJ2-3	TRBD2	15	TRBV27	-	CASSAPGLGEETQYF	TGTGCCAGCAGTGCCCCGGGACTAGGGGAGGAGACGCAGTATTTT
TRBJ2-1	-	13	TRBV29-1	-	CSVEVFSYNEQFF	TGCAGCGTTGAAGTATTCTCCTACAATGAGCAGTTCTTC
TRBJ2-1	TRBD2	12	TRBV6-1	once	CASRTSVNEQFF	TGTGCCAGTCGGACTAGCGTGAATGAGCAGTTCTTC
TRBJ1-3	-	13	TRBV27	few	CASKRASGNTIYF	TGTGCCAGCAAAAGGGCCTCTGGAAACACCATATATTTT
TRBJ1-5	-	16	TRBV28	-	CASSSNRRDSNQPQHF	TGTGCCAGCAGTTCCAATCGCAGGGATAGCAATCAGCCCCAGCATTTT
TRBJ2-1	-	11	TRBV29-1	-	CSGREGGEQFF	TGCAGCGGAAGGGAGGGGGGTGAGCAGTTCTTC
TRBJ1-3	TRBD1	15	TRBV7-2	-	CASSTWTGEGNTIYF	TGTGCCAGCAGCACTTGGACAGGGGAAGGAAACACCATATATTTT
TRBJ2-2	-	16	TRBV9	few	CASSLRVAGQTGELFF	TGTGCCAGCAGCTTGCGGGTAGCGGGACAGACCGGGGAGCTGTTTTTT
TRBJ2-5	-	15	TRBV15	-	CATSRDNGAQETQYF	TGTGCCACCAGCAGAGATAACGGGGCCCAAGAGACCCAGTACTTC
TRBJ2-3	-	17	TRBV6-4	-	CASSADRKSPTTDTQYF	TGTGCCAGCAGTGCAGACAGGAAGTCTCCCACCACAGATACGCAGTATTTT
TRBJ1-5	TRBD1	15	TRBV28	-	CASRLQGAQRQPQHF	TGTGCCAGCAGACTACAGGGGGCGCAAAGACAGCCCCAGCATTTT
TRBJ2-3	TRBD1	15	TRBV5-1	-	CASSLGGPSADTQYF	TGCGCCAGCAGCTTAGGGGGCCCCTCGGCAGATACGCAGTATTTT
TRBJ2-7	TRBD2	15	TRBV29-1	-	CSVQWTSGRTYEQYF	TGCAGCGTTCAGTGGACTAGCGGGAGGACCTACGAGCAGTACTTC
TRBJ2-7	-	15	TRBV15	-	CATSRGFGIAYEQYF	TGTGCCACCAGCAGAGGATTCGGTATTGCCTACGAGCAGTACTTC
TRBJ2-5	-	10	TRBV29-1	few	CSDGQETQYF	TGCAGCGATGGTCAAGAGACCCAGTACTTC